The TCR beta chain under discussion was sequenced for a study of control samples from healthy donors and cancer patients. The V end was cut by 3 bases, the J end by 6 bases, with 12 bases between. Germline V gives CDR1 SGHDT, CDR2 YYEEEE. This CDR3 region has 14 residues. Generated by immunoSEQ multiplex PCR, the TCRdb table keeps only in-frame clones and is missing some. The data hold about 89,000 clones, with around 85% observed a single time. The chain uses TRBV5-6 and TRBJ1-4; D not certain. Sequenced input: blood. The receptor was isolated from a woman aged 40 to 50 in good health. The CDR3 DNA follows: TGTGCCAGCAGCTCCGGGCCGGAGGATGAAAAACTGTTTTTT. Its protein is CASSSGPEDEKLFF.